Sequencing of this T cell receptor (beta chain) was carried out in a study of CD8+ T cells in alopecia areata (dated by TCRdb to about 2018). For the wider study: The treated patients, all with moderate-to-severe alopecia areata, were enrolled in an open-label pilot trial of oral tofacitinib given at 5 to 10 mg twice daily. Tofacitinib was administered for 6 to 18 months, and 6 months of follow-up off drug were then conducted to assess delayed response and recurrence. The SALT score, which quantifies the percentage of affected scalp surface area, was used to measure disease severity in treated patients. High-throughput TCRbeta sequencing was used to examine T cell clonal expansion in alopecia areata in both the C3H/HeJ mouse model and human patients. In humans, TCRbeta sequencing was performed on scalp tissue and on sorted CD4+ and CD8+ peripheral blood T cells from healthy controls and from patients with patchy or totalis/universalis alopecia areata. Patients on tofacitinib were biopsied at baseline and after 4 and 24 weeks of treatment, and several of the patients also had a later scalp biopsy. Scalp clonality was compared across normal scalp (n=4), patchy alopecia areata scalp (n=8), and alopecia totalis/universalis scalp (n=8). RNA came from the PAXgene miRNA kit for fixed scalp, the miRNeasy kit for PBMCs, and the RNeasy kit for mouse skin. Amplification of TCRbeta CDR3 regions was done by immunoSEQ multiplex PCR using 35 Vbeta forward primers and 13 Jbeta reverse primers.

Here is what the overall study found, with its caveats: The treated cohort was small, with a single nonresponder, so links between baseline CD8+ expansion and response need larger studies. Shared TCR sequences between patients were less evident than in mice, which may be partly attributable to HLA diversity in the patient population. With tofacitinib, both scalp clonality and the number of expanded CD8+ clones among the top 100 scalp clones went down significantly. Compared with normal scalp, lesional scalp, particularly in alopecia totalis/universalis, had higher clonality and more expanded CD8+ clones, which suggests antigenic drive. During tofacitinib treatment, many expanded lesional clones stuck around in both scalp and blood, and this persistence may partly explain why relapse happens after treatment is stopped. Resident alphabeta T cells in normal human skin are also sequenced, complicating scalp TCR repertoire analysis, unlike mouse skin dominated by gammadelta T cells.

Notes on this clone: It has no known antigen specificity. Qualities for individual bases were not recorded, and no much larger clone is one base off.

Receptors were amplified or captured by the immunoSEQ multiplex PCR assay. RNA was extracted from all samples and reverse transcribed into cDNA as template for TCR sequencing. First-strand cDNA was synthesized with SuperScript III using a 2:1 mix of oligo-dT and random hexamers. A synthetic immune receptor repertoire was used to measure amplification bias, and any remaining bias was corrected computationally. The authors' pipeline ran thus. Raw reads were preprocessed for error removal, and CDR3 was defined according to IMGT conventions as running from the conserved cysteine to phenylalanine. Clonality was calculated as 1 minus Shannon entropy normalized by log2 of the number of productive unique TCRs. Whether each scalp clone was CD4 or CD8 was inferred by checking scalp TCRbeta sequences against the CD4 and CD8 repertoires from sorted blood. Not all clones reach the TCRdb copy of this immuneACCESS table, which keeps in-frame sequences only. Checked studies attribute under half of the gap to unresolved V genes and leave the rest unexplained. That table furnishes V, J and clone size, whereas the DNA furnished D and trimming. Here the sample has approximately 150,000 clones; roughly 86% occur a single time. The top ten clonotypes cover 13% of the sample.

In the paper's terms, the time point label means: around 28 days on oral tofacitinib. What the treatment or condition label conveys for this sample: oral pan-JAK inhibitor, 5-10 mg twice daily. Peripheral blood and lesional scalp punch biopsies were obtained from patients with alopecia areata. PBMCs were separated by density centrifugation and stained for CD3, CD4 and CD8, after which CD4+ and CD8+ T cells were sorted on a FACSAria. Cut back by 0 bases and 3 bases, the V and J ends lie 2 bases apart. From the cysteine up to the phenylalanine, the CDR3 has a length of 12 residues. Here the CDR3 DNA is all that survives: 36 bases in frame from base 1. The germline V gene provides CDR1 MGHRA and CDR2 YSYEKL.

The starting material was CD8+ T cells sorted from blood, obtained at week 4, from a patient treated with tofacitinib. This sequence was found in a human donor with alopecia areata. The chain is encoded by TRBV4-1 joined to TRBJ2-5; too little of a D gene remains to name it. The DNA is as follows: TGCGCCAGCAGCCAAGATGAAGAGACCCAGTACTTC. This is translated as CASSQDEETQYF.